These 10 T cell receptor beta chains were sequenced from one sample in a study of cytomegalovirus exposure and HLA in healthy donors. The PCR used 60 Vbeta and 13 Jbeta primers. Method: immunoSEQ multiplex PCR; TCRdb's copy keeps in-frame clones and lacks some. The sample lists under 250,000 clones, roughly 79% seen once, with 1.5% to 2% in the top ten. The sequenced material came from PBMCs. These receptors were collected from a male donor in good health and CMV-seronegative.

This chain connects TRBV5-1 to TRBJ2-7; 9 bases line up with TRBD1. The CDR3 is made up of 16 amino acids. After removal of 4 bases from V and 3 bases from J, the junction contained 11 bases not matched to a gene. The germline V gene encodes CDR1 SGHRS and CDR2 YFSETQ. The CDR3 nucleotides read TGCGCCAGCAGCCCAAGGACAGGGGAGCCCAGCTACGAGCAGTACTTC. Residues: CASSPRTGEPSYEQYF.

The CDR3 nucleotides are TGTGCCAGCAGTGAGAATTACGGGTTCCATTCACCCCTCCACTTT. This sequence encodes CASSENYGFHSPLHF. This sequence joins TRBV6-4 and TRBJ1-6; no clear D gene. This CDR3 contains 15 residues. CDR1 is MRHNA and CDR2 is SNTAGT in the germline V gene. V was pared by 3 bases and J by 8 bases, with 14 bases between.

Only a few counts were recorded for this clone. The chain recombines TRBV28 with TRBJ2-3; D gene unclear. This CDR3 spans 13 amino acids. Germline lookup yields CDR1 MDHEN and CDR2 SYDVKM. Trimming shortened V by 7 bases and J by 1 base, and 9 bases separated the two germline ends. CDR3 amino acids: CASNYQGTDTQYF. For the CDR3, the DNA is TGTGCCAGCAACTACCAAGGCACAGATACGCAGTATTTT.

This clone was found a few times. The chain links TRBV29-1 to TRBJ2-2; 16 bases are shared with TRBD2. CDR1 and CDR2 (germline): SQVTM, ANQGSEA. The CDR3 length is 16 residues. The V gene end was trimmed by 7 bases and the J gene end by 8 bases; junction bases not matched to a gene: 10. The CDR3: CSAPKGLAGGGGELFF. The CDR3 DNA reads as TGCAGCGCCCCAAAGGGACTAGCGGGAGGGGGTGGGGAGCTGTTTTTT.

The genes are TRBV25-1 and TRBJ2-5, with TRBD1 matching 7 bases. The germline gives CDR1 MGHDK, CDR2 SYGVNS. The ends lost 6 bases at V and 5 bases at J; junction bases unmatched: 9. The CDR3 has 14 amino acids. CDR3 bases: TGTGCCAGCAGCACGACAGGGACAAGGGAGACCCAGTACTTC. Translated, it gives CASSTTGTRETQYF.

The chain joins TRBV7-2 to TRBJ1-2, with D perhaps TRBD1 (6 bases). This CDR3 spans 16 amino acids. Trimming pared 4 bases from V and 8 bases from J, leaving 23 bases between. Germline lookup yields CDR1 SGHTA and CDR2 FQGNSA. The CDR3 DNA reads as TGTGCCAGCAGCTCCCCGAGGGGGGGGGTTCATAGCGGCTACACCTTC. It translates to CASSSPRGGVHSGYTF. Together with reference TRBV7-2 and TRBJ1-2, the CDR3 gives the full variable domain: GAGVSQSPSNKVTEKGKDVELRCDPISGHTALYWYRQSLGQGLEFLIYFQGNSAPDKSGLPSDRFSAERTGGSVSTLTIQRTQQEDSAVYLCASSSPRGGVHSGYTFGSGTRLTVV.

The chain employs TRBV6-1 and TRBJ1-5; no definite D call. Germline CDR1 and CDR2: MNHNS and SASEGT. V was trimmed by 7 bases and J by 7 bases, leaving 17 bases between them. This CDR3 spans 14 amino acids. The CDR3 region has the DNA TGTGCCAGCACCCCAGAAGAGGCTAGCCAGCCCCAGCATTTT. Its protein is CASTPEEASQPQHF.

This CDR3 reads CASSPSGTGVNSPQHF. DNA of the CDR3: TGTGCCAGCTCACCAAGCGGGACAGGAGTAAATTCGCCCCAGCATTTT. V gene TRBV18 combines with J gene TRBJ1-5, with 8 bases fitting TRBD1. V was clipped by 2 bases and J by 9 bases; unmatched bases: 12. The CDR3 runs to 16 residues. CDR1 is KGHSH, CDR2 LQKENI, per germline.

The rearrangement uses TRBV4-2 and TRBJ2-7, with a possible D match to TRBD2 (5 bases). Germline loops: CDR1 LGHNA, CDR2 YNFKEQ. The CDR3 runs to 15 residues. Trimming removed 0 bases at V and 3 bases at J, with 12 bases between. CDR3: CASSQDWERSYEQYF. In DNA form, the CDR3 reads TGTGCCAGCAGCCAAGATTGGGAGCGGAGCTACGAGCAGTACTTC.

This clone was observed a few times. The rearrangement uses TRBV4-1 and TRBJ1-2, with 7 bases lining up with TRBD1. The CDR3 has 15 amino acids. Per the germline V gene, CDR1 is MGHRA and CDR2 is YSYEKL. V lost 7 bases, J lost 2 bases, and 10 bases stayed unmatched. CDR3 DNA sequence: TGCGCCAGCAATATGGGGACAGACCTAAACTATGGCTACACCTTC. Translating it yields CASNMGTDLNYGYTF.